The 13 T cell receptor beta chains presented below share a single source sample, sequenced in a study of T cell responses to AZD1222 COVID-19 vaccine. Repertoires were generated with immunoSEQ multiplex PCR, while TCRdb's copy carries only in-frame clones and drops some. Among some 50,000 clones listed, 86% were seen once. The material sequenced was peripheral blood, taken on day 0 of AZD1222 vaccination. The receptors shown here come from an adult in good health.

V usage is TRBV6-5 and J usage is TRBJ2-3; TRBD1 agrees at 10 bases. The CDR3 spans 16 residues. Germline V gene data show CDR1 as MNHEY and CDR2 as SVGAGI. The trim removed 2 bases at V and 2 bases at J, leaving 4 bases unmatched. This CDR3 reads CASSYEGQGFTDTQYF. The CDR3 DNA reads as TGTGCCAGCAGTTACGAGGGACAGGGGTTCACAGATACGCAGTATTTT.

The chain couples TRBV3-1 (or the pseudogene TRBV3-2) to TRBJ2-3, with a weak D call TRBD2 (6 bases). The germline V and J ends were trimmed by 0 bases and 1 base, with 11 bases remaining between them. The CDR3 contains 16 residues. Germline V gene data show CDR1 as LGHDT and CDR2 as YNNKEL (reference sequence). The CDR3 coding sequence is TGTGCCAGCAGCCAAGATATCGCTAGCGGCACAGATACGCAGTATTTT. As protein: CASSQDIASGTDTQYF.

The chain uses TRBV28 and TRBJ1-2; D remains unclear. CDR1 and CDR2 (germline): MDHEN, SYDVKM. Deletions cut 5 bases from V and 4 bases from J, with 11 bases between. This CDR3 has 13 amino acids. CDR3 sequence reads: CASSRALGYGYTF. Here the CDR3 DNA reads TGTGCCAGCAGTCGGGCGTTGGGCTATGGCTACACCTTC.

The rearrangement joins TRBV11-2 to TRBJ1-3; no firm D call. V was cut by 8 bases and J by 0 bases, with 5 bases left in between. The CDR3 is made up of 12 amino acids. Germline lookup yields CDR1 SGHAT and CDR2 FQNNGV. CDR3 nucleotides: TGTGCCAGCGGACTCTCTGGAAACACCATATATTTT. Translation: CASGLSGNTIYF.

The chain's CDR3 is CASSAGLLTGELFF. The CDR3 DNA is TGTGCCAGCAGCGCGGGACTACTTACCGGGGAGCTGTTTTTT. The chain employs TRBV5-6 and TRBJ2-2, with 7 bases lining up with TRBD2. V lost 4 bases and J lost 5; bases outside the gene matches: 5. The CDR3 consists of 14 residues. Per germline, CDR1 SGHDT and CDR2 YYEEEE.

The V call is TRBV9, the J call TRBJ1-1; D ambiguous. CDR1 is SGDLS, CDR2 YYNGEE, per germline. V lost 0 bases, J lost 4 bases, and 10 bases lay in between. This CDR3 contains 14 residues. As DNA, the CDR3 is TGTGCCAGCAGCGTAGTTGGGGTTGGCACTGAAGCTTTCTTT. Protein sequence: CASSVVGVGTEAFF.

This clone showed up many times. J is TRBJ1-1 and V is TRBV19; TRBD1 is a possible D gene (5 bases). Germline-derived CDR1 and CDR2 are LNHDA and SQIVND (reference sequence). The CDR3 extends over 14 amino acids. The V gene lost 3 bases and the J gene lost 11 bases, with 19 bases spanning the gap. The CDR3 sequence: CASSIYGRQKDAFF. Written as DNA, the CDR3 is TGTGCCAGTAGTATTTACGGAAGACAGAAGGATGCTTTCTTT.

V usage is TRBV28 and J usage is TRBJ1-4; 10 bases match TRBD1. The trim removed 5 bases at V and 6 bases at J, leaving 6 bases unmatched. The length of the CDR3 is 15 residues. The germline V gene has CDR1 MDHEN and CDR2 SYDVKM. CDR3 sequence (DNA): TGTGCCAGCAGTGCATCCGGGACAGGGGATGAAAAACTGTTTTTT. Translated: CASSASGTGDEKLFF.

The rearrangement uses TRBV19 and TRBJ1-2; 7 nucleotides line up with TRBD1. Germline values: CDR1 LNHDA, CDR2 SQIVND (reference sequence). Losses at the gene ends were 3 bases for V and 4 bases for J; bases not matched to a gene: 8. The CDR3 length is 15 residues. CDR3 residues: CASSIPRQGFYGYTF. The DNA for the CDR3 is TGTGCCAGTAGTATTCCGCGACAGGGCTTCTATGGCTACACCTTC.

J is TRBJ1-1 and V is TRBV5-4; no definite D call. CDR3 length equals 14 residues. The germline V gene has CDR1 SGHNT and CDR2 YYREEE (reference sequence). V dropped 4 bases and J dropped 2 bases, with 12 bases sitting between them. CDR3 region: CASSTLTPNTEAFF. The DNA of the CDR3 is TGTGCCAGCAGCACTCTTACACCTAACACTGAAGCTTTCTTT.

The V gene is TRBV7-2, the J gene TRBJ2-7, with a weak D call TRBD1 (5 bases). CDR3 length: 15 residues. The V gene's germline CDR1 is SGHTA and CDR2 FQGNSA. Trimming took 1 base from V and 3 from J, leaving 13 bases between them. CDR3 coding DNA: TGTGCCAGCAGCTTAGACGTAGGGGCTTACTACGAGCAGTACTTC. Amino acids: CASSLDVGAYYEQYF.

The V gene is TRBV4-2, the J gene TRBJ2-2, with 13 bases identical to TRBD2. Germline V gene lookup returns CDR1 LGHNA and CDR2 YNFKEQ. This CDR3 has 18 amino acids. The trim removed 4 bases at V and 5 bases at J, leaving 10 bases unmatched. CDR3 residues: CASSPRTSGSSETGELFF. In nucleotides, the CDR3 is TGTGCCAGCAGCCCCAGGACTAGCGGGAGCTCAGAGACCGGGGAGCTGTTTTTT.

The chain employs TRBV3-1 (or the pseudogene TRBV3-2) and TRBJ2-7; the D is unclear. CDR1 is LGHDT and CDR2 is YNNKEL in the germline V gene (reference sequence). V was shortened by 2 bases and J by 5 bases, with 13 bases between the two germline ends. The CDR3 extends over 14 amino acids. The CDR3 here is CASSQSSGVDEQYF. Written as DNA, the CDR3 is TGTGCCAGCAGCCAATCGTCTGGGGTCGACGAGCAGTACTTC.